This entry describes one TCR beta chain. The data derive from a study of blood T cell repertoires in COVID-19. For the study at large: Acute-phase and convalescent COVID-19 samples originated in the United States, Italy and Spain.

Here immunoSEQ multiplex PCR was the method, and the copy in TCRdb shows in-frame clones only, minus some. The sample includes a few hundred thousand clones, around 90% seen only once; the top ten take roughly 18%. This TCR came from a woman in her 30s who had recovered from COVID-19. Sequenced material: PBMCs or T cells enriched from blood (not recorded which).

CDR3 bases: TGTGCTAGTGGTTCTCCGACAGGGGCTACCTCTGGAAACACCATATATTTT. This codes for CASGSPTGATSGNTIYF. The chain couples TRBV12-5 to TRBJ1-3; TRBD1 matches 8 bases. From germline, CDR1 is LGHNT and CDR2 FRNRAP. CDR3 length equals 17 residues. V lost 4 bases, J lost 0 bases, and 8 bases stayed unmatched.